The subject of this entry is one TCR beta chain. Its antigen is unidentified. Germline values: CDR1 SNHLY, CDR2 FYNNEI. This CDR3 region has 13 residues. V dropped 7 bases and J dropped 1 base, with 10 bases sitting between them. These data come from a study of cytomegalovirus exposure and HLA in healthy donors. Researchers ran the PCR with 60 Vbeta and 13 Jbeta primers. Data came from immunoSEQ multiplex PCR; TCRdb stores just in-frame clones and leaves some out. The table has about 210,000 clones, less than 90% seen once. Findings of the study overall: CMV serostatus was the sole immune exposure data available.

Sequencing was carried out using PBMCs. The TCR comes from a woman in her thirties in good health and CMV-seronegative. This rearrangement joins TRBV2 to TRBJ2-5; D is unresolved. CDR3 in amino acids: CASMAAGQETQYF. The CDR3 region has the DNA TGTGCCAGCATGGCCGCAGGCCAAGAGACCCAGTACTTC.